The rows below give T cell receptor beta chains drawn from one sample of a study of vaccination and CD4 T cells after COVID-19. MiXCR, applied by TCRdb to the PCR reads, yields one record per CDR3 protein. The sample yields nearly 15,000 distinct CDR3 sequences, 65% to 85% seen once. Their antigens remain unidentified. The sequenced sample was CD4+ T cells from blood, cultured in vitro, obtained after SARS-CoV-2 vaccination. The origin of the receptors is a human donor who received a COVID-19 vaccine. CDR3s include the opening cysteine and the closing phenylalanine or tryptophan. The order of the fields is V gene, J gene, D gene, clone size, CDR3 DNA, CDR3 protein. D genes are given only for firm matches. Clone sizes are given selectively: once, few, many, or a class where the clone is expanded.

TRBV27	TRBJ2-2	TRBD2	-	TGTGCCAGCAGTTTCCGGCGGGGGGCCCGAACCGGGGAGCTGTTTTTT	CASSFRRGARTGELFF
TRBV7-6	TRBJ2-3	TRBD2	once	TGTGCCAGCAGCTTAGCTGGGGGTAGCGGGGTTGGCACAGATACGCAGTATTTT	CASSLAGGSGVGTDTQYF
TRBV2	TRBJ2-2	-	-	TGTGCCAGCAGCCGGGGGTTGGACACCGGGGAGCTGTTTTTT	CASSRGLDTGELFF
TRBV10-3	TRBJ1-1	-	-	TGTGCCATCACCCCGGGGTTCGGGGCACCGAACACTGAAGCTTTCTTT	CAITPGFGAPNTEAFF
TRBV5-6	TRBJ1-4	-	-	TGTGCCAGCAGCTTGACGGGACTCCTTAATGAAAAACTGGTTTTT	CASSLTGLLNEKLVF
TRBV14	TRBJ2-3	-	-	TGTGCCAGCAGCCGACCTAGCGCTAGCACAGATACGCAGTATTTT	CASSRPSASTDTQYF
TRBV6-5	TRBJ1-6	-	-	TGTGCCAGCAGTTATCGGGGAAATAATTCACCCCTCCACTTT	CASSYRGNNSPLHF
TRBV20-1	TRBJ2-1	TRBD1	once	TGCAGTGCTAGTCGACAGGGGTTGGATGAGCAGTTCTTC	CSASRQGLDEQFF
TRBV19	TRBJ1-6	TRBD1	-	TGTGCCAGTACCCCACAGGGGGCGGGTAATTCACCCCTCCACTTT	CASTPQGAGNSPLHF
TRBV7-9	TRBJ1-2	TRBD1	-	TGTGCCAGCAGCTTAGTACGGACAGGGGGCGCGTCTGGCTACACCTTC	CASSLVRTGGASGYTF
TRBV24-1	TRBJ2-2	-	once	TGTGCCACCAGTGATTTGTACGGAGCAAGCACCGGGGAGCTGTTTTTT	CATSDLYGASTGELFF
TRBV6-1	TRBJ1-6	-	-	TGTGCCAGCAGGGGGGGGGCGGGTCGCCCCTATAATTCACCCCTCCACTTT	CASRGGAGRPYNSPLHF
TRBV20-1	TRBJ2-3	TRBD2	few	TGCAGTGCACAGCGGGGGTCTCGCACAGATACGCAGTATTTT	CSAQRGSRTDTQYF
TRBV12-3/TRBV12-4	TRBJ1-6	-	medium-sized	TGTGCCAGCAGTCGCACTGGCGGGGCGAGCTCCTATAATTCACCCCTCCACTTT	CASSRTGGASSYNSPLHF
TRBV2	TRBJ2-1	-	-	TGTGCCAGCAGTGTAGACTTGGGTGAGCAGTTCTTC	CASSVDLGEQFF
TRBV7-2	TRBJ1-2	-	-	TGTGCCAGCAGCCCCTTTACGAGCGGGGGGTACTATGGCTACACCTTC	CASSPFTSGGYYGYTF
TRBV7-2	TRBJ1-1	-	once	TGTGCCAGCGGTAGGAGTGCGGGTGAAGCTTTCTTT	CASGRSAGEAFF
TRBV24-1	TRBJ2-7	-	-	TGTGCCACCAGTGATTGGGGCTCGGGTGAGCAGTACTTC	CATSDWGSGEQYF
TRBV21-1	TRBJ1-5	-	-	TGTGCCAGCAGCACCGGGACAGGGCTGCTCTATAGCAATCAGCCCCAGCATTTT	CASSTGTGLLYSNQPQHF
TRBV7-2	TRBJ1-2	TRBD1	-	TGTGCCAGCAGCGCCCAGACAGGGTTTCAAGAGTATGGCTACACCTTC	CASSAQTGFQEYGYTF
TRBV15	TRBJ1-5	TRBD1	-	TGTGCCACCAGCAGGGACATGGGACAGGGGGCTGTTCAGCCCCAGCATTTT	CATSRDMGQGAVQPQHF
TRBV6-1	TRBJ2-3	-	-	TGTGCCAGCAGTGTACAGGGAAATACGCAGTATTTT	CASSVQGNTQYF
TRBV7-8	TRBJ2-5	TRBD1	once	TGTGCCAGCAGCTCCCTCGTGGGACAGCAAGAGACCCAGTACTTC	CASSSLVGQQETQYF
TRBV6-1	TRBJ2-7	-	-	TGTGCCAGCAGTGTAGGGGGGCTCGAGCAGTACTTC	CASSVGGLEQYF
TRBV20-1	TRBJ1-1	-	-	TGCAGTGCTAGAGCGGAATCGGGGGCTTTAGCTTTCTTT	CSARAESGALAFF
TRBV20-1	TRBJ1-5	-	-	TGCAGTGCTATCCTTGGGGGGTTTGCTCAGCAGCCCCAGCATTTT	CSAILGGFAQQPQHF
TRBV7-2	TRBJ1-1	TRBD1	-	TGTGCCAGCGCACTACAGGGGCTCATGAACACTGAAGCTTTCTTT	CASALQGLMNTEAFF
TRBV5-3	TRBJ1-1	-	-	TGTGCCAGAAGCTTGATGCGCCTCGGGGGGACTGAAGCTTTCTTT	CARSLMRLGGTEAFF
TRBV20-1	TRBJ1-5	TRBD1	-	TGCAGTGCTCCCTCAGGGGGGAGCAATCAGCCCCAGCATTTT	CSAPSGGSNQPQHF
TRBV5-5	TRBJ2-3	TRBD1	-	TGCGCCAGCAGCTTACCGACAGGGTACGCAGATACGCAGTATTTT	CASSLPTGYADTQYF
TRBV7-9	TRBJ1-3	-	-	TGTGCCAGCAGCTACGAGGGGGCTGGAAACACCATATATTTT	CASSYEGAGNTIYF
TRBV6-1	TRBJ1-1	-	once	TGTGCCAGCATCCAAGGGGGTGGGGATGAAGCTTTCTTT	CASIQGGGDEAFF
TRBV20-1	TRBJ1-2	-	-	TGCAGTGCTAGTTCACAGGAAGCTAACTATGGCTACACCTTC	CSASSQEANYGYTF
TRBV20-1	TRBJ1-1	-	-	TGCAGTGCTTCCGGGCACCTGAACACTGAAGCTTTCTTT	CSASGHLNTEAFF
TRBV12-3/TRBV12-4	TRBJ1-5	-	few	TGTGCCAGCAGACAACAGGAAAATCAGCCCCAGCATTTT	CASRQQENQPQHF
TRBV19	TRBJ1-2	-	once	TGTGCCAGTAGTCCCAAGAGGCTAAGCTATGGCTACACCTTC	CASSPKRLSYGYTF
TRBV12-3/TRBV12-4	TRBJ2-1	TRBD2	-	TGTGCCAGCAGTCTAACTAGCGGGGGGGGAAATGAGCAGTTCTTC	CASSLTSGGGNEQFF